A selection of T cell receptor beta chains follows, all from one sample in a study of post-analysis software for immune sequencing data. TCRdb ran MiXCR on the PCR reads and lists one entry per CDR3 protein. The sample lists some 690,000 distinct CDR3 sequences; 25% to 30% were seen once. The sequenced sample consisted of blood. These receptors were obtained from a girl aged 10 to 17 with multiple sclerosis. CDR3s include the opening cysteine and the closing phenylalanine or tryptophan. The D gene is left open where the match is weak. Size tells how often a clone was seen (once, few, many) or the class of an expanded clone, and some rows leave it out.

j_gene: TRBJ2-1
abundance: many
d_gene: -
v_gene: TRBV29-1
CDR3nt: TGCAGCGTTGAAGGTTGGGGGGGGGCCAGTGAGCAGTTCTTC
CDR3aa: CSVEGWGGASEQFF

j_gene: TRBJ2-1
abundance: few
d_gene: TRBD2
v_gene: TRBV9
CDR3nt: TGTGCCAGCAGCGTAGTTTCCAGCGGGACTTCCAATGAGCAGTTCTTC
CDR3aa: CASSVVSSGTSNEQFF

j_gene: TRBJ1-2
abundance: -
d_gene: -
v_gene: TRBV27
CDR3nt: TGTGCCAGCAGTCCGCTGGACGGTAACTATGGCTACACCTTC
CDR3aa: CASSPLDGNYGYTF

j_gene: TRBJ2-3
abundance: -
d_gene: TRBD2
v_gene: TRBV18
CDR3nt: TGTACCAGCTCACCGACTAGCGGGGGCACAGATACGCAGTATTTT
CDR3aa: CTSSPTSGGTDTQYF

j_gene: TRBJ2-7
abundance: few
d_gene: -
v_gene: TRBV6-6
CDR3nt: TGTGCCAGCAGTGACACAACCTACGAGCAGTACTTC
CDR3aa: CASSDTTYEQYF

j_gene: TRBJ2-7
abundance: few
d_gene: TRBD1
v_gene: TRBV13
CDR3nt: TGTGCCAGCAGCTGGGGGACAGGGGCCTACGAGCAGTACTTC
CDR3aa: CASSWGTGAYEQYF

j_gene: TRBJ2-5
abundance: many
d_gene: -
v_gene: TRBV29-1
CDR3nt: TGCAGCGTTAAAGAAGGGGCTGGGGAGACCCAGTACTTC
CDR3aa: CSVKEGAGETQYF

j_gene: TRBJ1-1
abundance: few
d_gene: -
v_gene: TRBV6-4
CDR3nt: TGTGCCAGCCGAAAGGGGAGGAACACTGAAGCTTTCTTT
CDR3aa: CASRKGRNTEAFF

j_gene: TRBJ1-5
abundance: few
d_gene: -
v_gene: TRBV4-2
CDR3nt: TGTGCCAGCAGCCATAGTACAGACATGGGGAATCAGCCCCAGCATTTT
CDR3aa: CASSHSTDMGNQPQHF

j_gene: TRBJ2-5
abundance: few
d_gene: -
v_gene: TRBV2
CDR3nt: TGTGCCAGCAGTGCAATTGGAAGGGCTCGGGAGACCCAGTACTTC
CDR3aa: CASSAIGRARETQYF

j_gene: TRBJ2-3
abundance: -
d_gene: -
v_gene: TRBV28
CDR3nt: TGTGCCAGCGGTCCGATGTGGGAAGATACGCAGTATTTT
CDR3aa: CASGPMWEDTQYF

j_gene: TRBJ1-4
abundance: -
d_gene: -
v_gene: TRBV20-1
CDR3nt: TGCAGTGTACTTGGGAGGGGCGGTGAAAAACTGTTTTTT
CDR3aa: CSVLGRGGEKLFF

j_gene: TRBJ2-7
abundance: -
d_gene: -
v_gene: TRBV20-1
CDR3nt: TGCAGTGCTAGAGAGGGGACCGGGACCGGGGTCTACGAGCAGTACTTC
CDR3aa: CSAREGTGTGVYEQYF

j_gene: TRBJ2-3
abundance: few
d_gene: TRBD2
v_gene: TRBV20-1
CDR3nt: TGCAGTGCCAGCTCTTATTCGGGAGGGCCGTATGATACGCAGTATTTT
CDR3aa: CSASSYSGGPYDTQYF

j_gene: TRBJ2-3
abundance: -
d_gene: -
v_gene: TRBV10-3
CDR3nt: TGTGCCATGGGGACCGGGACAAGGCCCATTAGCACAGATACGCAGTATTTT
CDR3aa: CAMGTGTRPISTDTQYF